This T cell receptor beta chain stems from a study of cytomegalovirus exposure and HLA in healthy donors. Points from the study as a whole: The authors judged a highly shared variant cluster likely a sequencing artifact.

Trimming removed 0 bases from V and 5 bases from J, with 6 bases in between. Germline V gives CDR1 SGHAT, CDR2 FQNNGV. The CDR3 has 13 residues. Note on this clone: Its matching antigen is unknown.

Both 60 Vbeta primers and 13 Jbeta primers went into the PCR. The repertoire was sequenced with immunoSEQ multiplex PCR; TCRdb's copy has only in-frame clones and lacks some. The table lists approximately 140,000 clones, 75% to 85% of them singletons, with approximately 6% in the top ten. This clonotype originated in a man aged 50 or older in good health and CMV-seropositive. Sequencing was done on a sample of PBMCs. The chain is built from TRBV11-2 and TRBJ2-3, with D perhaps matching TRBD1 (5 bases). The CDR3 DNA reads as TGTGCCAGCAGCTTAGACAGGGTAGATACGCAGTATTTT. Its protein is CASSLDRVDTQYF.